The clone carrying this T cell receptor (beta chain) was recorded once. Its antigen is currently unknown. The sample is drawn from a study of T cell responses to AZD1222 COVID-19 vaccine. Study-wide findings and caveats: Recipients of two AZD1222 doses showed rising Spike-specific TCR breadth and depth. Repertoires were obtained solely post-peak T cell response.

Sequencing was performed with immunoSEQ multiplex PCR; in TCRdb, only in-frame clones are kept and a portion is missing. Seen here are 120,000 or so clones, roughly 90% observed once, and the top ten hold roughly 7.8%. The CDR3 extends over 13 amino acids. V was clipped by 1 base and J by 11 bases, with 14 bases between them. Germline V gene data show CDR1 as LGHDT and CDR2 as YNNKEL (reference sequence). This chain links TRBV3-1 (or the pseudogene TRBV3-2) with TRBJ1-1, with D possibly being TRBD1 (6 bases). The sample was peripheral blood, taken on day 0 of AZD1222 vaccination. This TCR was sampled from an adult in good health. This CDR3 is CASSQGRGRVAFF. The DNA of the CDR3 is TGTGCCAGCAGCCAAGGCCGGGGGCGGGTGGCTTTCTTT.